This TCR beta chain was profiled in a study of radiotherapy plus CTLA-4 blockade in lung cancer. Findings and caveats of the study: In blood, after radiotherapy plus ipilimumab, tumor-derived TCR clones expanded.

Trimming shortened V by 6 bases and J by 1 base, and 7 bases separated the two germline ends. From germline, CDR1 is MDHEN and CDR2 SYDVKM. The CDR3 extends over 13 amino acids. In the case of this clone: Its target is not known.

The method was immunoSEQ multiplex PCR; TCRdb's version includes in-frame clones alone and lacks a portion of them. The repertoire holds fewer than 75,000 clones, with 87% as singletons. The TCR sequence derives from a human donor with non-small cell lung cancer that progressed on radiotherapy plus ipilimumab. The specimen comprised peripheral blood, sampled from a patient treated with radiotherapy plus ipilimumab. The chain uses TRBV28 and TRBJ1-5; TRBD1 might be the D (5 bases). CDR3 loop: CASRRGSNQPQHF. The CDR3 coding sequence is TGTGCCAGCAGACGGGGGAGCAATCAGCCCCAGCATTTT.